This record covers a single T cell receptor beta chain. Its antigen is currently not known. No much larger clone is present one base from it, and per-base qualities are unavailable. Deep-level sequencing was performed on ex vivo total memory CD4+ samples, with a detection sensitivity of one cell in 200,000. Genomic DNA was extracted from cell pellets with the QIAamp DNA Micro Kit, and its quantity and purity were checked by spectrophotometry. Amplification of TCR Vbeta CDR3 regions was performed with the immunoSEQ multiplex PCR assay. Sequencing of amplicons was performed on the Illumina HiSeq platform. Retrieved sequences were 87 nucleotides long and contained the CDR3 region. Turning to the authors' computational methods: A clonotype was defined as a unique productive TCR Vbeta nucleotide sequence, quantified by productive template frequency from ImmunoSEQ Analyzer V3.0. A threshold set at the top 5th percentile of each frequency-ranked repertoire was used to define expanded clonotypes. Repertoire overlap was calculated as Chao-Jaccard with the R package fossil and was visualized by nonmetric multidimensional scaling with the R package MASS. Entries here come from immuneACCESS through TCRdb and include only in-frame sequences with V and J called. Some clones fail to appear in such tables; in the studies checked, an unresolved V gene covers under half of the shortfall, and the cause of the remainder is unknown. V, J and clone size are taken as reported in that table, and D and trimming were inferred from the DNA itself. The sample contains about 29,000 clones, roughly 79% of them found a single time. The top ten hold over 1.5% of the sample.

The sample originates from a study of human CD4 T cells and Enterobacteriaceae (dated by TCRdb to 2020 to 2022). Memory CD4+ T cells, defined as all CD4+ cells other than CD45RA+CCR7+CD95- naive cells, were FACS-sorted on a FACSAria III to a purity of over 95%. Healthy donor blood was obtained from blood donation centers in Switzerland. Total CD4+ T cells and monocytes were enriched by positive selection with CD4 and CD14 magnetic microbeads. Before sorting, CD8+, CD14+, CD16+, CD56+, CD19+ and CD25-bright cells were excluded. To assess in vivo expansion of bacteria-reactive clonotypes, total memory CD4+ T cells from a couple of blood donors were sequenced directly ex vivo. Ficoll-Paque Plus was used to isolate peripheral blood mononuclear cells from donor blood. After removal of 6 bases from V and 0 bases from J, the junction retains 17 bases not matched to a gene. The CDR3 holds 19 amino acids from the cysteine to the phenylalanine. This entry keeps only the CDR3 DNA: 57 bases, framed from base 1. CDR1 and CDR2 were assigned from the germline V gene as LGHNT and FRNRAP.

The full study reports these points: Compared with specific clonotypes, broadly cross-reactive clonotypes seemed more expanded ex vivo, with about 55% of the 19 and about 60% of the roughly 35 falling in the top 5%. Reactivity of ex vivo clonotypes was inferred only by matching nucleotide sequences to CFSE-low cultures from the same donors.

The TCR comes from a human donor in good health. Specimen: memory CD4+ T cells from blood. Reading the label with the study, this specimen's cell subset or site is: total memory CD4 T cells sorted directly ex vivo, unstimulated. The rearranged segments are TRBV12-5 and TRBJ1-5; TRBD1 agrees with 7 junctional bases. The CDR3 here reads CASGTHRDSVFNSNQPQHF. In nucleotide form, the sequence is TGTGCTAGTGGCACTCACCGGGACAGCGTGTTCAATAGCAATCAGCCCCAGCATTTT. The variable domain in full, with residues beyond the CDR3 obtained from the reference TRBV12-5 and TRBJ1-5 genes, is DARVTQTPRHKVTEMGQEVTMRCQPILGHNTVFWYRQTMMQGLELLAYFRNRAPLDDSGMPKDRFSAEMPDATLATLKIQPSEPRDSAVYFCASGTHRDSVFNSNQPQHFGDGTRLSIL.